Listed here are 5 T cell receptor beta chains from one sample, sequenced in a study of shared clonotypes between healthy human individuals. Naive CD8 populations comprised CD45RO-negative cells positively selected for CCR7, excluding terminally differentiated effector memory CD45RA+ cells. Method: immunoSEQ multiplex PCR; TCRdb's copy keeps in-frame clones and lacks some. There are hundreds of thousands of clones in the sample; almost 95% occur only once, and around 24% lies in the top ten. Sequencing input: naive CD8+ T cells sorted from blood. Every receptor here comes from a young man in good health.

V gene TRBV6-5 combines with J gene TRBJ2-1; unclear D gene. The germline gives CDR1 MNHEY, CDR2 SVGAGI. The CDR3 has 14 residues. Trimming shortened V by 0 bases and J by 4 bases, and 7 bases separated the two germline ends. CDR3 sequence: CASSYSATYNEQFF. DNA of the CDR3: TGTGCCAGCAGTTACTCAGCGACATACAATGAGCAGTTCTTC.

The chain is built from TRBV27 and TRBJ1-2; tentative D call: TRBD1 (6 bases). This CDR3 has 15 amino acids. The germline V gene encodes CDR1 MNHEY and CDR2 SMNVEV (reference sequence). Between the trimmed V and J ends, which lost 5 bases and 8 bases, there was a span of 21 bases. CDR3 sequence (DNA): TGTGCCAGCAGTCCCGTACTGGGGGGCGCGGAAGGCTACACCTTC. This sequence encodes CASSPVLGGAEGYTF.

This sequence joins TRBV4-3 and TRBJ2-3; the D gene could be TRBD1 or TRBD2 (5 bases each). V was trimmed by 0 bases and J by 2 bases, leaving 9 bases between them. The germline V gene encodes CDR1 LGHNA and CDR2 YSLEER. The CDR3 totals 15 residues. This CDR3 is CASSQERDLTDTQYF. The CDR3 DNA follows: TGCGCCAGCAGCCAAGAGAGGGACCTCACAGATACGCAGTATTTT.

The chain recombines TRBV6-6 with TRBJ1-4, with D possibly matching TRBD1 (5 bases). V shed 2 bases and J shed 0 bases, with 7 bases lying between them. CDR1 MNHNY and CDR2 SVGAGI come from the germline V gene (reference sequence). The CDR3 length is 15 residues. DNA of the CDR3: TGTGCCAGCAGTTACCAGGGTGCAACTAATGAAAAACTGTTTTTT. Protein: CASSYQGATNEKLFF.

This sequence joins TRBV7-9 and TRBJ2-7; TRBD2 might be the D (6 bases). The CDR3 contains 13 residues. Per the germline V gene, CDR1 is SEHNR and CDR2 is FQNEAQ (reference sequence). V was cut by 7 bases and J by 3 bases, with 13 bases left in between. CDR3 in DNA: TGTGCCAGCACCGCGCGGGACCACTACGAGCAGTACTTC. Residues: CASTARDHYEQYF. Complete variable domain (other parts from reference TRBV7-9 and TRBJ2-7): DTGVSQNPRHKITKRGQNVTFRCDPISEHNRLYWYRQTLGQGPEFLTYFQNEAQLEKSRLLSDRFSAERPKGSFSTLEIQRTEQGDSAMYLCASTARDHYEQYFGPGTRLTVT.